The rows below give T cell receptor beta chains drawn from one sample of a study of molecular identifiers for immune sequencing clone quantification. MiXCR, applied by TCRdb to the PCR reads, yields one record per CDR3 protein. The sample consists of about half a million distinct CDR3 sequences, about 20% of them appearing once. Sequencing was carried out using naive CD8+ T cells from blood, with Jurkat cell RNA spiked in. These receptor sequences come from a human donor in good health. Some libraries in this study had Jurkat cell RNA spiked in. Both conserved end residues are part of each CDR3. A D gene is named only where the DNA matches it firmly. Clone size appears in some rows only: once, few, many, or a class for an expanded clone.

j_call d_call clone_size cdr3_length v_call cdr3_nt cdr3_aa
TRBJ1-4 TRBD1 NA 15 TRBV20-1 TGCAGTGCTAGACCGACAGGGCCAACTAATGAAAAACTGTTTTTT CSARPTGPTNEKLFF
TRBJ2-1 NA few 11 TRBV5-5 TGTGCCAGCATCACTCTCAATGAGCAGTTCTTC CASITLNEQFF
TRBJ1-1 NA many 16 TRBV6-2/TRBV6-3 TGTGCCAGCAGTCGACCCTACTTAGCCATGAACACTGAAGCTTTCTTT CASSRPYLAMNTEAFF
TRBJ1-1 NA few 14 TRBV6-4 TGTGCCAGCACCTCGTCCTGGGGAGATACTGAAGCTTTCTTT CASTSSWGDTEAFF
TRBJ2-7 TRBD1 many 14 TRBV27 TGTGCCAGCAGTTTGGCCCGACAGGGATCCGAGCAGTACTTC CASSLARQGSEQYF
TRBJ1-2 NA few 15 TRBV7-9 TGTGCCAGCAGCTTATCCGACAGGAGCGACTATGGCTACACCTTC CASSLSDRSDYGYTF
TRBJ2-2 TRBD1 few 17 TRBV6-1 TGTGCCAGCAGTTACAAGACAGGGGAAACAAACACCGGGGAGCTGTTTTTT CASSYKTGETNTGELFF
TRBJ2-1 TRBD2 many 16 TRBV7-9 TGTGCCAGCAGCTCCATTAGCGGGAGGGCCGCCGGTGAGCAGTTCTTC CASSSISGRAAGEQFF
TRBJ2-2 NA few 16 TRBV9 TGTGCCAGCAGCGGAGGCCAGGGCGTTCAGGGCGGGGAGCTGTTTTTT CASSGGQGVQGGELFF
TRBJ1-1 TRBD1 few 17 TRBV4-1 TGCGCCAGCAGCCTATTTGGACAGGGCCCACTCGAATACGAAGCTTTCTTT CASSLFGQGPLEYEAFF
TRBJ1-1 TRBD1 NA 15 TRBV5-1 TGCGCCAGCAGCTTAGACAGGGGAGTGGACACTGAAGCTTTCTTT CASSLDRGVDTEAFF
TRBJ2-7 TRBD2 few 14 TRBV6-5 TGTGCCAGCAGGTGGCGGGAGGGCCATGACGAGCAGTACTTC CASRWREGHDEQYF
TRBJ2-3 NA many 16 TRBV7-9 TGTGCCAGCAGCTTAGATGCAGGGGAGGGCACAGATACGCAGTATTTT CASSLDAGEGTDTQYF
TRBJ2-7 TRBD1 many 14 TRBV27 TGTGCCACAGGAGAGGGGACAGCCCATTACGAGCAGTACTTC CATGEGTAHYEQYF
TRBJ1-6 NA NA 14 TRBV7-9 TGTGCCAGCAGCTTAGCTTCGGCCCTTTCACCCCTCCACTTT CASSLASALSPLHF
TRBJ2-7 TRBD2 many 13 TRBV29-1 TGCAGCGTTGGGACTAGCGGCACCTACGAGCAGTACTTC CSVGTSGTYEQYF
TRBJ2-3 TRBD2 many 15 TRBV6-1 TGTGCCAGCAGTTCCGGGACTAGGTCGGGAGATACGCAGTATTTT CASSSGTRSGDTQYF
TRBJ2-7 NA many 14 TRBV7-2 TGTGCCAGCAGCAACCCGGGGACCGCCTACGAGCAGTACTTC CASSNPGTAYEQYF
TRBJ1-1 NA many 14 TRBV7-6 TGTGCCAGCAGCTTAGCGCTGCGGGGGGCTGAAGCTTTCTTT CASSLALRGAEAFF
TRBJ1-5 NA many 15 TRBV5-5 TGTGCCAGCAGCTCCTCGGGGTCGGGCAATCAGCCCCAGCATTTT CASSSSGSGNQPQHF
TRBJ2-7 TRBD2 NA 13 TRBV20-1 TGCAGTGCTAAGTGGACTAGCGCCTACGAGCAGTACTTC CSAKWTSAYEQYF
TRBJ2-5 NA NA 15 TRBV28 TGTGCCAGCAGTTTATCGGGAGAAGGTCAAGAGACCCAGTACTTC CASSLSGEGQETQYF
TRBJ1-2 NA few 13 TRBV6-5 TGTGCCAGCAGTTACGGGGGGGGAGATGGCTACGCCTTC CASSYGGGDGYAF
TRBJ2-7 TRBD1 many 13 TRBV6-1 TGTGCCAGCAGAGTGACAGGGTCGTACGAGCAGTACTTC CASRVTGSYEQYF
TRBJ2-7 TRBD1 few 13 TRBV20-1 TGCAGTGCTCCCGGGACAGGGCTAGGGGAGCAGTACTTC CSAPGTGLGEQYF
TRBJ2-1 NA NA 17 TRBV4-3 TGCGCCAGCAGCCAAGATTGGGGGCCTAGCGTGTACAATGAGCAGTTCTTC CASSQDWGPSVYNEQFF
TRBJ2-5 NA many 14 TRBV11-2 TGTGCCAGCAGCTTAGATGTCGGGGCAGAGACCCAGTACTTC CASSLDVGAETQYF
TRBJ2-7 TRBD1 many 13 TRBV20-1 TGCAGTGCGCACCGACAGGGGCACTACGAGCAGTACTTC CSAHRQGHYEQYF
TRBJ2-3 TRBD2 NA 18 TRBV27 TGTGCCAGCAGTTATGGCCCTTTCGATAGCGGGTACACAGATACGCAGTATTTT CASSYGPFDSGYTDTQYF
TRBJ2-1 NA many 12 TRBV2 TGTGCCAGCAGTGACACCTACAATGAGCAGTTCTTC CASSDTYNEQFF
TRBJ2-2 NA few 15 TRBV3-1 TGTGCCAGCAGCGACCCGGGAGCTTTTGCCGGGGAGCTGTTTTTT CASSDPGAFAGELFF
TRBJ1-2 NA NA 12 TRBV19 TGTGCCAGTAGGGACGGCGGGGGCGGCTACACCTTC CASRDGGGGYTF
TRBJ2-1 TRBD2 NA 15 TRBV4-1 TGCGCCAGCAGCGAAGGAGCGGGATGGGGCAATGAGCAGTTCTTC CASSEGAGWGNEQFF
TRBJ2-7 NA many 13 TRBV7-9 TGTGCCAGCAGCGACGGACCGAGCTACGAGCAGTACTTC CASSDGPSYEQYF
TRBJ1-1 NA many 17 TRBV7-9 TGTGCCAGCAGCCCTCCAGTGTTCCGGGGGGCAGGGACTGAAGCTTTCTTT CASSPPVFRGAGTEAFF
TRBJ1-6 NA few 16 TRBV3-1 TGTGCCAGCAGCCAAGATTCGTGGCAGACGAATTCACCCCTCCACTTT CASSQDSWQTNSPLHF
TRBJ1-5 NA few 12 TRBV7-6 TGTGCCAGCAGCTTAGAGGGGAGGGCCCAGCATTTT CASSLEGRAQHF
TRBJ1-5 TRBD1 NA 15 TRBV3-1 TGTGTCAGCAGCAAGACAGGGGCTTCCCTTCAGCCCCAGCATTTT CVSSKTGASLQPQHF
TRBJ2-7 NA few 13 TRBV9 TGTGCCAGCAGCCCGGTCCCCAACTACGAGCAGTACTTC CASSPVPNYEQYF
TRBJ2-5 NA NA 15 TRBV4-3 TGCGCCAGCAGCCAAGAAGTAGACAGAAAAGAGACCCAGTACTTC CASSQEVDRKETQYF
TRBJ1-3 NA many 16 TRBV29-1 TGCAGCGTTGAAGATCTTTCCCGACTCGGTGGAAACACCATATATTTT CSVEDLSRLGGNTIYF
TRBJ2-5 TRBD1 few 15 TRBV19 TGTGCCAGTAGTGCCGGGACAGGGGGCTTGGAGACCCAGTACTTC CASSAGTGGLETQYF
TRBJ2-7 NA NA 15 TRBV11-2 TGTGCCAGCAGCCACCCGGTGGAACTGGGGTACGAGCAGTACTTC CASSHPVELGYEQYF
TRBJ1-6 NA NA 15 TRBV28 TGTGCCAGCAGTTTGGCCGGGGCGCGTAATTCACCCCTCCACTTT CASSLAGARNSPLHF
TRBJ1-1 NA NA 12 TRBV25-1 TGTGCCAGCAGCCCCGGGGGGAGGGATGCTTTCTTT CASSPGGRDAFF
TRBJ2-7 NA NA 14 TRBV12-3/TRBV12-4 TGTGCCAGCAGTCCAGGGGAAAGGGCCTACGAGCAGTACTTC CASSPGERAYEQYF
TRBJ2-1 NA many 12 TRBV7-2 TGTGCCAGCAGCTTTACTTACAATGAGCAGTTCTTC CASSFTYNEQFF
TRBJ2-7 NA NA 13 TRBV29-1 TGCAGCGTTGTCATCCAGGGCAACTACGAGCAGTACTTC CSVVIQGNYEQYF
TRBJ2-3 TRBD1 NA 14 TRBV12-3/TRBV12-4 TGTGCCGGCAGCGACAGGGGGGTAGCAGATACGCAGTACTTT CAGSDRGVADTQYF
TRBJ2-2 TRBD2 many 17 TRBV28 TGTGCCAGCAGTTTATTGGCCAGCGGGAGATTAGCCGGGGAGCTGTTTTTT CASSLLASGRLAGELFF
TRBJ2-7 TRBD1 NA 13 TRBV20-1 TGCGGTGCTAAGACAGGGGTAGACTACGAGCAGTACTTC CGAKTGVDYEQYF
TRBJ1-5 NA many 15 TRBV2 TGTGCCAGCAGGCTTTTCGGGACTAGCAATCAGCCCCAGCATTTT CASRLFGTSNQPQHF
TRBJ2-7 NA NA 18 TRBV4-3 TGCGCCAGCAGCCAAGATCTATACCAGGGAAGTCGTGGCTACGAGCAGTACTTC CASSQDLYQGSRGYEQYF
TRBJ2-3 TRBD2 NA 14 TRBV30 TGTGCCTGGGATAGCGGGGCCAGCCCAGATACGCAGTATTTT CAWDSGASPDTQYF
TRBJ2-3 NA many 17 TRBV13 TGTGCCAGCAGCTTAGCCTTGACGACCACCAGCACAGATACGCAGTATTTT CASSLALTTTSTDTQYF
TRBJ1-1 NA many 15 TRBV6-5 TGTGCCAGCAGATCGGAAGCATCCCGGGACCTTGGAGCTTTCTTT CASRSEASRDLGAFF
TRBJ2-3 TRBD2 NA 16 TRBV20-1 TGCAGTGCTAGAGGCCCCGTAGCGGGAGGGTGGGATACGCAGTATTTT CSARGPVAGGWDTQYF